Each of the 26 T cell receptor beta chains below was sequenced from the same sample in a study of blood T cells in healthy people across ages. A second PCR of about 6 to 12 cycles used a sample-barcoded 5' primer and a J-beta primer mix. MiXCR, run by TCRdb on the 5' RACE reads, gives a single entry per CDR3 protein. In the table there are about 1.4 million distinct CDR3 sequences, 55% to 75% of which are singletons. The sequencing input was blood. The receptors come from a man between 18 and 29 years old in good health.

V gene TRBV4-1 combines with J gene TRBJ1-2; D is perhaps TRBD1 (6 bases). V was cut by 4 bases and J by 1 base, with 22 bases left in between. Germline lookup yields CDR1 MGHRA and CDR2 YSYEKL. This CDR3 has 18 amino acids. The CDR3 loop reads CASSPRENLGASNYGYTF. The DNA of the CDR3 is TGCGCCAGCAGCCCGAGGGAGAATCTGGGGGCGAGTAACTATGGCTACACCTTC.

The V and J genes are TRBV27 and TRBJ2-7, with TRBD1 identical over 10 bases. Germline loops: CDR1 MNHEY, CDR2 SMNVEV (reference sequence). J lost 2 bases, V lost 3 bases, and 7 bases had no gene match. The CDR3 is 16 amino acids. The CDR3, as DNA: TGTGCCAGCAGTTTGGCCGGGACAGGGGTTGCCTACGAGCAGTACTTC. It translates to CASSLAGTGVAYEQYF.

DNA of the CDR3: TGTGCCAGCAGCCAAGCAGGAGCGGGGAGCTCCTACGAGCAGTACTTC. Its translation: CASSQAGAGSSYEQYF. This chain connects TRBV3-1 to TRBJ2-7; 7 nucleotides align to TRBD2. The CDR3 loop spans 16 amino acids. CDR1 is LGHDT, CDR2 YNNKEL, per germline (reference sequence). J was trimmed by 0 bases and V by 1 base; bases with no gene match: 6.

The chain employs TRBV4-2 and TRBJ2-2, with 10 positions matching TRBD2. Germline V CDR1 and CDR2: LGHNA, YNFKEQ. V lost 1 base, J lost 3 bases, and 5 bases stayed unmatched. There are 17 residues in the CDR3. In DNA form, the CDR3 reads TGTGCCAGCAGCCAAGTAGGGACTAGCGAAGACACCGGGGAGCTGTTTTTT. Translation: CASSQVGTSEDTGELFF.

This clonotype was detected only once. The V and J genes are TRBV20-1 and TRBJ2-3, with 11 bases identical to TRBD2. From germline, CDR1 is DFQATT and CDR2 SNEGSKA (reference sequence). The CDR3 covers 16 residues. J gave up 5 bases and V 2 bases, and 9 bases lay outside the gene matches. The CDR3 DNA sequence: TGCAGTGCTAGATACGAGACTAGCGGGGAACGAGATACGCAGTATTTT. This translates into CSARYETSGERDTQYF.

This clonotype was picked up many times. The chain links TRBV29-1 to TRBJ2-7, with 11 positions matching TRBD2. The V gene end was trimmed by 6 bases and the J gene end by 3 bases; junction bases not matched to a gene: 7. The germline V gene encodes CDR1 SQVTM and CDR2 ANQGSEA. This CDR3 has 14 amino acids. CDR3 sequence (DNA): TGCAGCGTCTTACCGGGACTAGCGGTCTACGAGCAGTACTTC. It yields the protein CSVLPGLAVYEQYF.

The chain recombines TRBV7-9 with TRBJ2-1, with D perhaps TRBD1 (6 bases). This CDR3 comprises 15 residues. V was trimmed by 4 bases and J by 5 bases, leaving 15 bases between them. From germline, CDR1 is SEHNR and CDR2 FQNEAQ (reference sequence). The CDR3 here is CASSYVQGMHNEQFF. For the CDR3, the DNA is TGTGCCAGCAGCTACGTACAGGGAATGCACAATGAGCAGTTCTTC. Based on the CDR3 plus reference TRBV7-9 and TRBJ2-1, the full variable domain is DTGVSQNPRHKITKRGQNVTFRCDPISEHNRLYWYRQTLGQGPEFLTYFQNEAQLEKSRLLSDRFSAERPKGSFSTLEIQRTEQGDSAMYLCASSYVQGMHNEQFFGPGTRLTVL.

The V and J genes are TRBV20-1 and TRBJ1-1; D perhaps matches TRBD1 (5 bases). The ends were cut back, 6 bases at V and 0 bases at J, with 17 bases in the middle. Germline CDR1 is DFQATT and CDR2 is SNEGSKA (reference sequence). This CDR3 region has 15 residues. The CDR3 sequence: CSAKSPGRMNTEAFF. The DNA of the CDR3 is TGCAGTGCCAAATCCCCGGGACGGATGAACACTGAAGCTTTCTTT.

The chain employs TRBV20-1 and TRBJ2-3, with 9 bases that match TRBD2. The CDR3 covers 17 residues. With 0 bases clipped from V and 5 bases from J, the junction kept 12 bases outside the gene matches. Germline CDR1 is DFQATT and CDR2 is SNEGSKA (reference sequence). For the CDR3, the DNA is TGCAGTGCTAGAGATATAACGGCTAGCGGGGTAAGAGATACGCAGTATTTT. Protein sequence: CSARDITASGVRDTQYF.

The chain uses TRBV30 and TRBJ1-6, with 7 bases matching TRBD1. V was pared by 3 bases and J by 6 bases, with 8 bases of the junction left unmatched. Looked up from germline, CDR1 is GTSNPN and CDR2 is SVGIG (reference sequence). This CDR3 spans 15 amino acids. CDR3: CAWRVRGQINSPLHF. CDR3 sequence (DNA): TGTGCCTGGAGAGTTCGGGGACAGATTAATTCACCCCTCCACTTT.

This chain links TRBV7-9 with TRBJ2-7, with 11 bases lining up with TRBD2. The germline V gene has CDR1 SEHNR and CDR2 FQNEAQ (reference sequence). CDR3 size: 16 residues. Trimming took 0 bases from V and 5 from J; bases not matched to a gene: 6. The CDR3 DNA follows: TGTGCCAGCAGCTTAGCCCTTAGCGGGAGGGCCCACGAGCAGTACTTC. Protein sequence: CASSLALSGRAHEQYF.

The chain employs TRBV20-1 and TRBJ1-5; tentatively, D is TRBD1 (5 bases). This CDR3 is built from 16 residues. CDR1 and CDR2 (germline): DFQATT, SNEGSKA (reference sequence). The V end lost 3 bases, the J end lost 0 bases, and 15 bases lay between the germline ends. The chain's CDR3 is CSARSGRAYSNQPQHF. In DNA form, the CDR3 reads TGCAGTGCTAGGTCTGGCAGGGCCTATAGCAATCAGCCCCAGCATTTT.

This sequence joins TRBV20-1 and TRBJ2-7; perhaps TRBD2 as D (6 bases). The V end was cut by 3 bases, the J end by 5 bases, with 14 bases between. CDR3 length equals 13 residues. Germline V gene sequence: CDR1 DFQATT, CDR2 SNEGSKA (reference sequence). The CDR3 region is CSARFAGFHEQYF. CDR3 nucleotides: TGCAGTGCTAGGTTCGCGGGGTTCCACGAGCAGTACTTC.

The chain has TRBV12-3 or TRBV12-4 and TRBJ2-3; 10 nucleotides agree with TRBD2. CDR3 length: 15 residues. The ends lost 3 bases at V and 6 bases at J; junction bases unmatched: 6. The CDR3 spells CASSFPSGGPDTQYF. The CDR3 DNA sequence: TGTGCCAGCAGTTTTCCTAGCGGGGGTCCCGATACGCAGTATTTT.

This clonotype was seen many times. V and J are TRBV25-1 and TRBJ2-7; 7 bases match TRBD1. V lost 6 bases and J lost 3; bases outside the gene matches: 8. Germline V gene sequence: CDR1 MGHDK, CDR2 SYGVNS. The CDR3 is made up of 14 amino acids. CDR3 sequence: CASSPTGESYEQYF. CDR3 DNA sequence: TGTGCCAGCAGCCCAACAGGGGAAAGCTACGAGCAGTACTTC.

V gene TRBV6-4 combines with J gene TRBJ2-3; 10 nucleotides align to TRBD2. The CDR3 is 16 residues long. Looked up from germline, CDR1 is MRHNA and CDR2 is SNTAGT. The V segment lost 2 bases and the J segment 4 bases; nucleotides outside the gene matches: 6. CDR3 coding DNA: TGTGCCAGCAGTGACCAAGCGGGGGGGATGTCAGATACGCAGTATTTT. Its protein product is CASSDQAGGMSDTQYF.

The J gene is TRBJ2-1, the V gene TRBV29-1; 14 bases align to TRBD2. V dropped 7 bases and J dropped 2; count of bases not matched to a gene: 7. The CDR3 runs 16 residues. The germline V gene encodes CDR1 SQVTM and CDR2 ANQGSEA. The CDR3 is CSARGLAGAAYNEQFF. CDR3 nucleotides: TGCAGCGCGAGGGGACTAGCGGGAGCCGCCTACAATGAGCAGTTCTTC.

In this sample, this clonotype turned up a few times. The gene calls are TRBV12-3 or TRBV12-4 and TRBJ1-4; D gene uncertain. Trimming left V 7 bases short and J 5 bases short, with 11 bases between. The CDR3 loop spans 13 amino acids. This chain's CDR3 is CASTDTWNEKLFF. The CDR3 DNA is TGTGCCAGCACCGACACGTGGAATGAAAAACTGTTTTTT.

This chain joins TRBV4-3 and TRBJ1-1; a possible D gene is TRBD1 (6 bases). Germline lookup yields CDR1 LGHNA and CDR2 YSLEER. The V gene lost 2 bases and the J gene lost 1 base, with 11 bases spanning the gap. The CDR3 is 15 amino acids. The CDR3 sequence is CASSQMTGQNTEAFF. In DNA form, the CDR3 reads TGCGCCAGCAGCCAAATGACGGGACAGAACACTGAAGCTTTCTTT.

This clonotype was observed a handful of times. The CDR3 region has the DNA TGTGCCAGCTCACCAACCGGGACAGGACCCGCTAACTATGGCTACACCTTC. Amino acid sequence: CASSPTGTGPANYGYTF. The chain employs TRBV18 and TRBJ1-2; 8 bases line up with TRBD1. CDR1 and CDR2 (germline): KGHSH, LQKENI. The V segment lost 2 bases and the J segment 0 bases; nucleotides outside the gene matches: 8. CDR3 size: 17 residues.

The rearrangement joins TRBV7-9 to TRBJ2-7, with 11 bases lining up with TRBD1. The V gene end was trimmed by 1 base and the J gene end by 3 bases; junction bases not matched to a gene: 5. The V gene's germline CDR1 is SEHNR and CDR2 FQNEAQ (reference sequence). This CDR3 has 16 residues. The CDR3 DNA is TGTGCCAGCAGCTTAGGGGGGACAGGGGGAATCTACGAGCAGTACTTC. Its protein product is CASSLGGTGGIYEQYF.

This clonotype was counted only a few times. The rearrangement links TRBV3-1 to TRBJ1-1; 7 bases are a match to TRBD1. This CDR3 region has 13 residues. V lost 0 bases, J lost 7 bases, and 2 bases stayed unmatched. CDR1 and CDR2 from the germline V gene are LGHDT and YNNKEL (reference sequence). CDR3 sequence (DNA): TGTGCCAGCAGCCAAGATCGGACAGGTGAAGCTTTCTTT. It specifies CASSQDRTGEAFF.

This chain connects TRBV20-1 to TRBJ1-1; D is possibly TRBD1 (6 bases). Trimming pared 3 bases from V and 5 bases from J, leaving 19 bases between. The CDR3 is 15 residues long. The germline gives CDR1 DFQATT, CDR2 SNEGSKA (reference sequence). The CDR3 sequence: CSASSVRGGGTEAFF. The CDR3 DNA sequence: TGCAGTGCTAGTTCAGTCCGGGGGGGCGGGACTGAAGCTTTCTTT.

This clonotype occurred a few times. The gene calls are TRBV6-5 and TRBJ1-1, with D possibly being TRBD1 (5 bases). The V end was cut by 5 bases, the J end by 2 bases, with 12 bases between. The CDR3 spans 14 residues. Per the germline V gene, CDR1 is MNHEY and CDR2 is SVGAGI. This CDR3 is CASSRGDLNTEAFF. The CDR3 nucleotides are TGTGCCAGCAGTAGGGGAGACCTAAACACTGAAGCTTTCTTT.

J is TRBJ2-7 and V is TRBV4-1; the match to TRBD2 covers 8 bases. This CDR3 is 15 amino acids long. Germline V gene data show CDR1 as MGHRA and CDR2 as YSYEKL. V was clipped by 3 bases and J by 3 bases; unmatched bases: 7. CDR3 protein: CASSHPLREDYEQYF. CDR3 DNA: TGCGCCAGCAGCCACCCCCTGCGGGAGGACTACGAGCAGTACTTC.

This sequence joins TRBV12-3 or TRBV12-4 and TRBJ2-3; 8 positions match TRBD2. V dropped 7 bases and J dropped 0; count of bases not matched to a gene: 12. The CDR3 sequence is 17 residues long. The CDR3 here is CASTFLGLDISTDTQYF. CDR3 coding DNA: TGTGCCAGCACCTTCCTGGGACTAGACATTAGCACAGATACGCAGTATTTT.